The text below deals with one T cell receptor beta chain. This sample stems from a study of blood T cell repertoires in COVID-19. The wider study: The samples span acute and convalescent COVID-19 from the United States, Italy and Spain. In each case, the material was cDNA or gDNA derived from T cells, B-cell-depleted T cells, or PBMCs.

Under the authors' procedure: Nucleated cell number was recorded as an estimate derived from reference gene primer amplification. Clones were sequenced by immunoSEQ multiplex PCR, and TCRdb holds only the in-frame ones, with some missing. The DNA was the basis for D and trimming; V, J and clone size are from that table. Among about 35,000 clones, about 87% were seen once, and the ten largest hold 10%. This CDR3 region has 16 residues. Trimming took 1 base from V and 5 from J; bases not matched to a gene: 7. Germline CDR1 MGHRA, CDR2 YSYEKL. The specimen sequenced was peripheral blood. V is TRBV4-1 and J is TRBJ1-5, with 8 bases matching TRBD1. The receptor was derived from a man older than 75 with active COVID-19. The CDR3 sequence: CASSQGSGQEYQPQHF. The CDR3 DNA reads TGCGCCAGCAGCCAAGGTTCGGGACAGGAGTATCAGCCCCAGCATTTT.